These 10 T cell receptor beta chains were sequenced from one sample in a study of cytomegalovirus exposure and HLA in healthy donors. Use of 60 Vbeta and 13 Jbeta primers characterized the PCR. Sequencing used immunoSEQ multiplex PCR; TCRdb keeps in-frame clones, though not all of them. The data contain over 150,000 clones, around 86% of them singletons. The sample taken for sequencing was PBMCs. The receptors originated from a man aged 45-65 years in good health and CMV-seronegative.

The chain couples TRBV6-5 to TRBJ2-1; 11 bases are a match to TRBD2. V gave up 5 bases and J gave up 7 bases; unmatched junction bases: 7. This CDR3 contains 15 residues. Germline lookup yields CDR1 MNHEY and CDR2 SVGAGI. DNA for the CDR3: TGTGCCAGCAGTGCTCTAGCGGGAGGAAAGAATGAGCAGTTCTTC. Residues: CASSALAGGKNEQFF.

The rearrangement joins TRBV9 to TRBJ1-2; the match to TRBD1 covers 9 bases. Trimming cost V 2 bases and J 6 bases; bases outside gene matches: 5. Germline V gives CDR1 SGDLS, CDR2 YYNGEE. This CDR3 has 14 residues. CDR3 loop: CASSVGTGYHGYTF. CDR3 nucleotides: TGTGCCAGCAGCGTGGGGACAGGGTACCATGGCTACACCTTC.

This rearrangement joins TRBV5-1 to TRBJ2-7; 9 bases map to TRBD2. Trimming took 0 bases from V and 5 from J; bases not matched to a gene: 3. The length of the CDR3 is 14 residues. Germline lookup yields CDR1 SGHRS and CDR2 YFSETQ. The DNA of the CDR3 is TGCGCCAGCAGCTTGGTGGTAGCGGGAGACGAGCAGTACTTC. This sequence encodes CASSLVVAGDEQYF.

The rearrangement links TRBV7-9 to TRBJ1-4, with a tentative D call TRBD1 (6 bases). Germline CDR1 reads SEHNR; CDR2 reads FQNEAQ (reference sequence). The CDR3 is 11 amino acids. V lost 4 bases and J 14 bases, leaving 11 bases between the germline ends. CDR3: CASSSTGGLFF. Here the CDR3 DNA reads TGTGCCAGCAGCTCGACAGGTGGGCTGTTTTTT. The full variable domain, with the rest looked up from reference TRBV7-9 and TRBJ1-4, is DTGVSQNPRHKITKRGQNVTFRCDPISEHNRLYWYRQTLGQGPEFLTYFQNEAQLEKSRLLSDRFSAERPKGSFSTLEIQRTEQGDSAMYLCASSSTGGLFFGSGTQLSVL.

J is TRBJ2-6 and V is TRBV7-2, with 7 bases that match TRBD1. Germline V lookup: CDR1 SGHTA, CDR2 FQGNSA. The CDR3 loop spans 17 amino acids. V shed 3 bases, J shed 4 bases, and the junction held 9 bases outside the gene matches. CDR3 sequence: CASSLRGLSSGANVLTF. In DNA, the CDR3 is TGTGCCAGCAGCTTGAGGGGGCTATCGTCGGGGGCCAACGTCCTGACTTTC. The entire variable domain, with the rest obtained from reference TRBV7-2 and TRBJ2-6, is as follows: GAGVSQSPSNKVTEKGKDVELRCDPISGHTALYWYRQSLGQGLEFLIYFQGNSAPDKSGLPSDRFSAERTGGSVSTLTIQRTQQEDSAVYLCASSLRGLSSGANVLTFGAGSRLTVL.

The chain couples TRBV7-8 to TRBJ2-6; 7 bases map to TRBD1. The ends lost 4 bases at V and 3 bases at J; junction bases unmatched: 3. The CDR3 is made up of 15 amino acids. CDR1 is SGHVS and CDR2 is FQNEAQ in the germline V gene. As DNA, the CDR3 is TGTGCCAGCAGCTCAACAGGGGTTGGGGCCAACGTCCTGACTTTC. Translated, it gives CASSSTGVGANVLTF.

The chain combines TRBV7-9 with TRBJ2-2, with D maybe TRBD1 (5 bases). V gave up 0 bases and J gave up 1 base, with 12 bases separating them. The CDR3 totals 17 residues. Germline V CDR1 and CDR2: SEHNR, FQNEAQ (reference sequence). The CDR3 region has the DNA TGTGCCAGCAGCTTAGCTAGCCAGGGAAAGAACACCGGGGAGCTGTTTTTT. Translated: CASSLASQGKNTGELFF.

The chain joins TRBV28 to TRBJ1-4; TRBD1 is a possible D gene (6 bases). From germline, CDR1 is MDHEN and CDR2 SYDVKM. The CDR3 has 15 residues. V shed 0 bases and J shed 4 bases, with 9 bases lying between them. The CDR3 spells CASSLWDSINEKLFF. In DNA, the CDR3 is TGTGCCAGCAGTTTATGGGACAGCATTAATGAAAAACTGTTTTTT.

The V gene is TRBV18, the J gene TRBJ1-1; no definite D call. Germline-derived CDR1 and CDR2 are KGHSH and LQKENI. The CDR3 has 15 residues. With 4 bases removed from V and 0 bases from J, the gap between germline ends came to 12 bases. This CDR3 reads CASSQGLTMNTEAFF. As DNA, the CDR3 is TGTGCCAGCTCACAAGGACTGACTATGAACACTGAAGCTTTCTTT.

The sample holds one count of this clone. The chain carries TRBV7-9 and TRBJ2-5; maybe TRBD2 (7 bases). Germline V gene data show CDR1 as SEHNR and CDR2 as FQNEAQ (reference sequence). With 1 base removed from V and 7 bases from J, the gap between germline ends came to 16 bases. The CDR3 spans 15 residues. The CDR3 DNA is TGTGCCAGCAGCTTAGGAACACAGGGAGGGGGGACCCAGTACTTC. As protein: CASSLGTQGGGTQYF.